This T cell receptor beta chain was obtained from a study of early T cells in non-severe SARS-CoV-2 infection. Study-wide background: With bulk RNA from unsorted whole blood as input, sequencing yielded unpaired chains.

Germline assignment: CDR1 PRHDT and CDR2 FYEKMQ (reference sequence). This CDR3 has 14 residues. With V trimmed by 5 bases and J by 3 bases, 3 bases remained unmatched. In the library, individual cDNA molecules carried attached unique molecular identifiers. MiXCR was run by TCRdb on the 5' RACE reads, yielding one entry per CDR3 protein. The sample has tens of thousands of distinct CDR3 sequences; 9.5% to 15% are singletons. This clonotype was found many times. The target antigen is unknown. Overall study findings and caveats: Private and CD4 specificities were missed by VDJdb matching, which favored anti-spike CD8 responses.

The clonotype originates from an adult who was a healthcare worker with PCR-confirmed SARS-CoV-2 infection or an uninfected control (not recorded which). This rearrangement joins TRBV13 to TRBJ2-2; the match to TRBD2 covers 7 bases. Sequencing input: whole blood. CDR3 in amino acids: CASSQAGDTGELFF. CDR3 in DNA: TGTGCCAGCAGCCAGGCGGGGGACACCGGGGAGCTGTTTTTT.